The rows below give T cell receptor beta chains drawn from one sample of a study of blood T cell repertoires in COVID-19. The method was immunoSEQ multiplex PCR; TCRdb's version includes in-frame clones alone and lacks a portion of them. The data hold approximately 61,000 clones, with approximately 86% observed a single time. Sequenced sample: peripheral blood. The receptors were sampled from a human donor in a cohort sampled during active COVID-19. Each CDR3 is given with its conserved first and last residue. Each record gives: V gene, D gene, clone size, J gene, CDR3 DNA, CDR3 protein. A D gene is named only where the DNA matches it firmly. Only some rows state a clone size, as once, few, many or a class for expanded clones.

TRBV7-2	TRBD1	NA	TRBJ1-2	TGTGCCAGCAGCTTAGCGCTTCAGGGACAGGGCTATGGCTACACCTTC	CASSLALQGQGYGYTF
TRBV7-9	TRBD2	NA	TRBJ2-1	TGTGCCAGCAGCGCCGCGAGGGGGACTAGCATAAAGGGCGAGCAGTTCTTC	CASSAARGTSIKGEQFF
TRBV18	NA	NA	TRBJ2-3	TGTGCCAGCTCACCTTCAGGGACTTATACGCAGTATTTT	CASSPSGTYTQYF
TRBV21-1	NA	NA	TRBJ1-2	TGTGCCAGCAGCTTAGGGGGACAGGGGGTATGGGGCTACACCTTC	CASSLGGQGVWGYTF
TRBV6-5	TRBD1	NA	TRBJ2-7	TGTGCCAGCAGTTTCCGGGACAGGACCTACGAGCAGTACTTC	CASSFRDRTYEQYF
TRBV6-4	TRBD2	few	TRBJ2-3	TGTGCCAGCCCTCGGACTAGCGGTCGCACAGATACGCAGTATTTT	CASPRTSGRTDTQYF
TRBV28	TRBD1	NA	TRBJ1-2	TGTGCCAGCAGTTTAGGGGACAGCGGGTATGGCTACACCTTC	CASSLGDSGYGYTF
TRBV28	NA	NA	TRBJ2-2	TGTGCCAGCAGAACTTCACTCACCGGGGAGCTGTTTTTT	CASRTSLTGELFF
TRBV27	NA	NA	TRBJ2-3	TGTGCCAGCAGTTTAGCTGGGGCGGTTGTCTCAGATACGCAGTATTTT	CASSLAGAVVSDTQYF
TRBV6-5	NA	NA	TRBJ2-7	TGTGCCAGCAGTTCACCGGGACACGGATTCCACGAGCAGTACTTC	CASSSPGHGFHEQYF
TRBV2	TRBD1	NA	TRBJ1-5	TGTGCCAGCAGTAACAGGGGGCTTAGCAATCAGCCCCAGCATTTT	CASSNRGLSNQPQHF
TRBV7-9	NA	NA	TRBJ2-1	TGTGCCAGCAGCTTAAAGGGACTCCCCGATGAGCAGTTCTTC	CASSLKGLPDEQFF
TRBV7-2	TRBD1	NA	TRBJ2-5	TGTGCCAGCAGCCAAACCAGGGGGCAGGGGGAGACCCAGTACTTC	CASSQTRGQGETQYF
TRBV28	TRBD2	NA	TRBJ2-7	TGTGCCAGCACCTTGAATAGCGGGAGCCTCTACGAGCAGTACTTC	CASTLNSGSLYEQYF
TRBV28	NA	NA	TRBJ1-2	TGTGCCACCAATGGAGAGGTCTATGGCTACACCTTC	CATNGEVYGYTF
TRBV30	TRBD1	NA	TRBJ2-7	TGTGCCTGGAGTGCCCGGACAGGGGTCGAGCAGTACTTC	CAWSARTGVEQYF
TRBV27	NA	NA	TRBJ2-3	TGTGCCAGCAGTTGGGGCGACCGTGATACGCAGTATTTT	CASSWGDRDTQYF
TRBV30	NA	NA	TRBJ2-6	TGTGCCTGGGACAGGCAAAACCTGATCCTGACTTTC	CAWDRQNLILTF
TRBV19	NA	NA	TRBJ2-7	TGTGCCAGTAGTCCGACCCCGACACTCTACGAGCAGTACTTC	CASSPTPTLYEQYF
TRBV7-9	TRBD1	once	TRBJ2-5	TGTGCCAGCAGCTGGGCCGGGACAGTGGTCGAGACCCAGTACTTC	CASSWAGTVVETQYF
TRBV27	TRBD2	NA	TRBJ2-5	TGTGCCAGCAGTTCACTGGGACTAGCGGAGAAAGAGACCCAGTACTTC	CASSSLGLAEKETQYF